This TCR beta chain derives from a study of radiation and T cells in renal cell carcinoma. Clones were sequenced by immunoSEQ multiplex PCR, and TCRdb holds only the in-frame ones, with some missing. The table shows around 100,000 clones, with 80% to 90% occurring only once. Stated time point: blood 4 weeks post-SBRT, at nephrectomy. Described treatment: 15 Gy SBRT to primary tumor, nephrectomy 4 weeks later. The starting material was blood, obtained from a patient whose treatment included radiotherapy and nephrectomy. The TCR comes from a man aged 60 to 75 with renal cell carcinoma.

This CDR3 reads CASSEGMGKTPQQFF. The CDR3 coding sequence is TGTGCCAGCAGTGAAGGGATGGGAAAAACTCCTCAGCAGTTCTTC. This chain uses TRBV6-1 with TRBJ2-1, with D uncertain. Per the germline V gene, CDR1 is MNHNS and CDR2 is SASEGT. CDR3 length equals 15 residues. V dropped 1 base and J dropped 11 bases, with 18 bases sitting between them.